This T cell receptor (beta chain) was observed in a study of cytomegalovirus exposure and HLA in healthy donors (dated by TCRdb to 2015 to 2018). In the study overall: In an earlier analysis of some 610 of the donors, about 260 Gb of sequence data and about 110 million unique TCR beta sequences from 150 million to 200 million T cells were reported. Donor age, sex, ethnicity and CMV serostatus were compiled together with the repertoire data. To predict cytomegalovirus infection status, the study combined high-throughput TCR immunosequencing, statistical association of individual TCRs with disease status, and machine learning. Five DR-DQ haplotypes were handled as single units for association and clustering, since linkage in the cohort was strong. In a later genetic analysis, genome-wide SNP genotypes for about 55% of the roughly 700 donors were used, and that subset was treated as a discovery cohort. To decide whether each TCR beta V gene segment behaved as functional or pseudogenic, an earlier analysis of some 600 of the donors relied on high-throughput TCR beta sequencing. Among some 400 genotyped donors of the cohort, an average of around 250,000 unique TCR beta nucleotide sequences was sequenced per donor, of which about 19% were non-productive. The number of typed donors differed by locus: about 620-630 for A, B, C, DRB1 and DQB1; 500 to 550 for DQA1; 606 for DPA1; and 400 to 480 for DPB1. HLA typing included class I and class II loci at four-digit resolution. To study patterns of TCR occurrence, a later analysis re-analyzed previously published TCR beta repertoires from 600 to 750 donors and added high-resolution HLA genotyping. The T cell repertoires of roughly 660 subjects were profiled by immunosequencing and related to cytomegalovirus serostatus. Besides the first cohort of some 670 subjects, a separate validation cohort made up of 95 to 150 different subjects was used. The study aimed to test whether cataloging public T cell receptors could reveal signatures of past pathogen exposure. Of the 398 genotyped donors, over 65% fell in the genetic ancestry cluster associated with self-reported Caucasian donors. Every repertoire in the discovery cohort had been generated on one and the same sequencing platform. An early release covering about 600 HLA-typed donors comprised approximately 300 gigabases of sequencing data and roughly 85 million unique TCR sequences. In the later analysis, no new phenotypic data were used to find candidate immune exposures; instead, reliance was placed on TCR beta sequences and their occurrence across donors.

As concerns this clone: Its target antigen remains unknown. Nothing much larger sits one base from this clone, and base qualities are not available.

Taken from cysteine to phenylalanine, the CDR3 has 14 residues. The kept DNA is CDR3 alone, 42 bases in frame from the first base. Reading the germline V gene gives CDR1 SGDLS and CDR2 YYNGEE. Trimmed from V: 0 bases; trimmed from J: 7 bases; junction bases lacking a gene match: 2. The paper as a whole reports these results and caveats: Specific HLA alleles were associated with around 18,000 TCR beta sequences at a false discovery rate of 0.05 in a later analysis. Immune exposure information for the cohort was limited to CMV serostatus. In an earlier analysis of 587 of the donors, most TCR beta V segments appeared in productive rearrangements about 90% or about 30% of the time, broadly matching IMGT annotations. A further reported finding was that TCR beta sequences accurately predicted the HLA-A and HLA-B alleles for most subjects in the first cohort. The study listed approximately 160 TCR beta chains as associated with cytomegalovirus. The earlier analysis of some 560 of the donors excluded roughly 17 rarely observed V segments, including chromosome 9 orphons, because counts were too low. Sequencing depth was assumed to be roughly uniform across donors in the presence/absence analyses, though that assumption may not hold. Three of the identified cytomegalovirus-associated TCR beta chains were confirmed in vitro to be specific for cytomegalovirus antigens. In a later analysis, several top co-occurrence clusters were reported to appear linked to parvovirus B19, influenza, CMV and Epstein-Barr virus. The sequencing pipeline was judged likely to have produced a cluster of highly shared sequence variants as a technical artifact. Some IMGT-functional V segments, including TRBV6-2 and TRBV6-3, could not be distinguished by the 87-base-pair reads and were therefore excluded. Because some donors lacked HLA typing at each locus, the association tests relied only on the typed subset. According to a later analysis, most CMV-associated TCR beta chains appeared to be HLA-restricted, and the HLA associations seemed to be driven largely by CMV exposure. According to a later analysis, TCR association rates differed among HLA loci, with DRB1 alleles showing the most associated TCRs and HLA-C alleles showing the fewest. When HLA alleles, especially DR and DQ, strongly co-occurred, attributing TCR associations to individual alleles was difficult. According to a later genetic analysis, donors in an Asian-associated ancestry cluster had fewer N-insertions in productive TCRs than the approximately 690-donor mean. The classifier was reported to diagnose cytomegalovirus status with high specificity and sensitivity in both the original and validation cohorts. The cohort was sequenced for TCR beta chains only, and without alpha or paired-chain data the features that could be detected were limited. Across donors, most TCR sequences were observed very rarely, whereas some public TCRs were present in many individuals. Linkage disequilibrium might explain the correlated functional status among segregating V segments, but an unknown experimental factor could not be ruled out. In a later analysis, HLA-associated TCR beta chains showed more clonal expansion and lower generation probabilities than non-associated chains that were equally common. V-gene and J-gene trimming of TCR beta chains was associated with a missense DCLRE1C variant in a later genetic analysis, and the association was replicated in an independent cohort. The authors suggested that the approach could potentially be extended to other disease states and immunological phenotypes.

The cohort was made up of around 720 healthy bone marrow donors. At the time of sampling, all cohort members were nominally healthy, though unrecorded immune exposures were likely present. The donor tested CMV seropositive, placing the donor among the roughly 270 seropositive members of the cohort. A peripheral blood sample was provided by each donor, and peripheral blood mononuclear cells were used for TCR beta sequencing. The Qiagen DNeasy Blood Extraction Kit was used to extract genomic DNA from the blood cell samples. The library was prepared using the immunoSEQ multiplex PCR assay. A mixture of 60 forward primers for TCR Vbeta segments and 13 reverse primers for TCR Jbeta segments was used in the multiplex PCR. A multiplex PCR assay on genomic DNA amplified the CDR3 region of rearranged TCR beta genes. The amplified TCR beta libraries were sequenced on the Illumina HiSeq System as 87-base-pair reads. The paper's processing steps were these. In a later analysis, some 80 million unique TCR beta chains were counted across the approximately 640 repertoires, and roughly 11 million of these chains were shared by at least two donors. A nearest-neighbor algorithm error-corrected the raw reads and collapsed the reads into unique sequences, merging closely related sequences to remove PCR and sequencing errors. V, D and J gene segments were assigned by aligning CDR3 sequences to IMGT reference sequences. For a sequence to be retained, a match of at least six nucleotides to both a V gene segment and a J gene segment was required. A rearrangement counted as productive if the CDR3 had no stop codons and remained in frame with V and J, and every other rearrangement counted as non-productive. Following IMGT convention, CDR3 was defined as the stretch from the second conserved V-encoded cysteine to the conserved J-encoded phenylalanine. Sequences without an unambiguous match to a single V gene segment were excluded from the earlier analysis of 587 of the donors. In an earlier analysis of several hundred of the donors, V segments were called functional above 56.7% productive rearrangements and were called segregating when the between-donor standard deviation exceeded 5%. To diagnose cytomegalovirus status from the catalog of TCR beta chain sequences, a statistical classification framework was built. In a later analysis, TCR nucleotide sequences were compared against IMGT/GENE-DB human TR gene sequences so that V and J genes could be assigned. The TCRdist pipeline was used in a later analysis to assign CDR3 sequences and most-parsimonious VDJ recombination scenarios. In a later analysis, every TCR beta chain was defined by the combination of its CDR3 amino acid sequence and its V-gene family, and reads without a unique V-gene family were dropped. In a later analysis, 500 to 650 highly shared, low-generation-probability nucleotide sequences were removed to address suspected cross-contamination and a sequencing artifact. In a later analysis, a clonal expansion index for each public chain was calculated from normalized within-repertoire ranks of inferred template counts. Generation probabilities in a later analysis came from a VDJ recombination model fitted to out-of-frame rearrangements, and those results were checked against IGoR. In a later analysis, TCR-TCR, TCR-HLA and TCR-CMV co-occurrence was scored with hypergeometric tests, and a repertoire-size bias correction was applied to TCR pairs. To estimate false discovery rates, a later analysis permuted the HLA or CMV assignments 20 times. In a later analysis, co-occurring TCRs were grouped with DBSCAN, and TCRdist sequence similarity was added when clustering was performed within HLA-allele-positive subsets. Repertoires with fewer than 30,000 or more than 120,000 public chains, plus five repertoires with anomalous nucleotide sharing, were excluded from co-occurrence clustering. Sourced from immuneACCESS, this table was stored by TCRdb with only in-frame sequences that have V and J called. A share of the clones is absent; for the studies checked, an unresolved V gene accounts for under half, and the remainder has no known explanation. That table gives V, J and clone size, and the DNA gave D and trimming. The table for this sample lists over 150,000 clones; approximately 67% of them were counted only once. The top ten clonotypes cover around 4.5% of the sample.

The sequenced sample was PBMCs. The clonotype comes from a woman in her late teens or twenties in good health and CMV-seropositive. The chain employs TRBV9 and TRBJ1-3; TRBD1 lines up with 9 middle nucleotides. The CDR3 in this case is CASSVAQGANTIYF. In nucleotides, the sequence is TGTGCCAGCAGCGTAGCACAGGGGGCGAACACCATATATTTT.